One and the same sample provided the 9 T cell receptor beta chains below, sequenced in a study of cytomegalovirus exposure and HLA in healthy donors. The PCR had 60 Vbeta and 13 Jbeta primers. Sequencing was performed with immunoSEQ multiplex PCR; in TCRdb, only in-frame clones are kept and a portion is missing. The table includes about 160,000 clones, approximately 72% detected once. Sequences were obtained from PBMCs. Receptors were obtained from a middle-aged man in good health and CMV-seropositive.

V and J are TRBV5-1 and TRBJ2-1; perhaps TRBD1 as D (5 bases). The V end lost 0 bases, the J end lost 9 bases, and 7 bases lay between the germline ends. Germline lookup yields CDR1 SGHRS and CDR2 YFSETQ. This CDR3 contains 12 residues. CDR3 residues: CASSLEGIEQFF. CDR3 in DNA: TGCGCCAGCAGCTTGGAGGGGATTGAGCAGTTCTTC.

The chain couples TRBV29-1 to TRBJ1-4; 7 bases agree with TRBD1. Germline CDR1 and CDR2: SQVTM and ANQGSEA. The CDR3 has 13 residues. V shed 5 bases, J shed 4 bases, and the junction held 4 bases outside the gene matches. The CDR3 DNA sequence: TGCAGCGTTAAGGGACAGCTTAATGAAAAACTGTTTTTT. As protein: CSVKGQLNEKLFF.

In DNA form, the CDR3 reads TGTGCCAGCAGCGTAGAACAGGGGGCTAGTTCACCCCTCCACTTT. It yields the protein CASSVEQGASSPLHF. V usage is TRBV9 and J usage is TRBJ1-6, with 9 bases fitting TRBD1. The CDR3 totals 15 residues. V was clipped by 0 bases and J by 9 bases; unmatched bases: 4. Germline CDR1 reads SGDLS; CDR2 reads YYNGEE.

The chain is built from TRBV6-1 and TRBJ2-3; D may be TRBD2 (7 bases). CDR3 length: 15 amino acids. V lost 3 bases and J 3 bases, leaving 13 bases between the germline ends. Per the germline V gene, CDR1 is MNHNS and CDR2 is SASEGT. For the CDR3, the DNA is TGTGCCAGCAGTGATCGGGGGGCGGGGACAGATACGCAGTATTTT. It translates to CASSDRGAGTDTQYF.

This clone has only a few counts. The rearrangement uses TRBV7-3 and TRBJ1-2; no clear D. CDR1 and CDR2 (germline): SGHTA, FQGTGA. The CDR3 loop spans 18 amino acids. The V end lost 4 bases, the J end lost 2 bases, and 23 bases lay between the germline ends. The CDR3 DNA is TGTGCCAGCAGCTCCCCCCGGTGGGCACTTTGGGAGAACTATGGCTACACCTTC. The encoded protein is CASSSPRWALWENYGYTF.

This rearrangement joins TRBV30 to TRBJ2-3; 9 nucleotides match TRBD2. V trimming: 4 bases; J trimming: 0 bases; junction bases outside the gene matches: 5. There are 15 residues in the CDR3. Germline CDR1 and CDR2: GTSNPN and SVGIG (reference sequence). The CDR3 loop is CAWKLGLASTDTQYF. In nucleotides, the CDR3 is TGTGCCTGGAAACTTGGACTAGCGAGCACAGATACGCAGTATTTT.

The CDR3 loop reads CASNEGASGYTF. The CDR3 region has the DNA TGTGCCAGCAATGAGGGGGCGTCAGGCTACACCTTC. This chain joins TRBV6-5 and TRBJ1-2, with 7 positions matching TRBD1. Per the germline V gene, CDR1 is MNHEY and CDR2 is SVGAGI. V trimming: 7 bases; J trimming: 8 bases; junction bases outside the gene matches: 7. The CDR3 has 12 residues.

The chain joins TRBV7-6 to TRBJ1-4; D uncertain. The CDR3 has 14 amino acids. Deletions cut 5 bases from V and 0 bases from J, with 7 bases between. Germline V lookup: CDR1 SGHVS, CDR2 FNYEAQ. The CDR3 sequence is CASSASATNEKLFF. CDR3 sequence (DNA): TGTGCCAGCAGCGCCAGTGCAACTAATGAAAAACTGTTTTTT.

V gene TRBV4-1 combines with J gene TRBJ1-2; 7 positions match TRBD1. V gave up 0 bases and J gave up 8 bases; unmatched junction bases: 12. From germline, CDR1 is MGHRA and CDR2 YSYEKL. This CDR3 has 16 amino acids. CDR3 DNA sequence: TGCGCCAGCAGCCAAGAGGGGGAGGACAGGCGGAGGGGCTACACCTTC. Translating gives CASSQEGEDRRRGYTF.